Presented here are 19 T cell receptor beta chains from one specimen sequenced in a study of T cell responses to AZD1222 COVID-19 vaccine. Sequencing used immunoSEQ multiplex PCR; TCRdb keeps in-frame clones, though not all of them. This table holds over 100,000 clones, about 86% found once. Sequencing was performed on peripheral blood, taken on day 0 of AZD1222 vaccination. Source of these receptors: an adult in good health.

CDR3 nucleotide sequence: TGTGCCAGCAGAGGGAACACTGAAGCTTTCTTT. Translated, it gives CASRGNTEAFF. The chain uses TRBV2 and TRBJ1-1; D ambiguous. V lost 6 bases, J lost 1 base, and 3 bases lay in between. The CDR3 runs to 11 residues. The germline V gene has CDR1 SNHLY and CDR2 FYNNEI.

The rearrangement uses TRBV19 and TRBJ1-1; weak D call: TRBD1 (5 bases). Germline CDR1 LNHDA, CDR2 SQIVND (reference sequence). The CDR3 covers 13 residues. V dropped 6 bases and J dropped 3 bases, with 11 bases sitting between them. CDR3 coding DNA: TGTGCCAGTAGGTCGGGGCCGTACACTGAAGCTTTCTTT. Its protein product is CASRSGPYTEAFF.

The rearrangement links TRBV7-3 to TRBJ2-7, with TRBD2 as a possible D gene (6 bases). Germline V gene data show CDR1 as SGHTA and CDR2 as FQGTGA. The V gene lost 2 bases and the J gene lost 2 bases, with 10 bases spanning the gap. CDR3 size: 14 residues. The CDR3 here is CASSLWGGTYEQYF. CDR3 coding DNA: TGTGCCAGCAGCTTATGGGGCGGGACCTACGAGCAGTACTTC.

This chain joins TRBV10-1 and TRBJ2-7; possibly TRBD2 for D (6 bases). V lost 4 bases, J lost 5 bases, and 15 bases lay in between. Per the germline V gene, CDR1 is WNHNN and CDR2 is SYGVQD (reference sequence). The CDR3 consists of 14 residues. CDR3 sequence reads: CASSGPQTRDEQYF. CDR3 nucleotide sequence: TGCGCCAGCAGTGGGCCCCAGACTAGGGACGAGCAGTACTTC.

This chain joins TRBV27 and TRBJ1-2; a possible D gene is TRBD1 (6 bases). CDR3 length: 14 residues. Germline CDR1 and CDR2: MNHEY and SMNVEV (reference sequence). V was trimmed by 3 bases and J by 7 bases, leaving 15 bases between them. CDR3 amino acids: CASSFITGYGGYTF. The CDR3 nucleotides read TGTGCCAGCAGTTTCATTACAGGGTATGGTGGCTACACCTTC.

The chain couples TRBV15 to TRBJ1-5; unclear D gene. Germline lookup yields CDR1 LNHNV and CDR2 YYDKDF (reference sequence). V lost 8 bases to trimming and J lost 0 bases, with 17 bases between them. There are 16 residues in the CDR3. The CDR3 loop reads CATRAAQYGSNQPQHF. The DNA of the CDR3 is TGTGCCACCCGGGCGGCACAGTACGGTAGCAATCAGCCCCAGCATTTT.

This chain uses TRBV24-1 with TRBJ1-2; 10 positions match TRBD1. Germline loops: CDR1 KGHDR, CDR2 SFDVKD. This CDR3 region has 15 residues. With 4 bases clipped from V and 7 bases from J, the junction kept 8 bases outside the gene matches. CDR3 sequence (DNA): TGTGCCACCAGTGACCCCGGGACAGGGGTAAGTGGCTACACCTTC. Residues: CATSDPGTGVSGYTF.

The chain joins TRBV6-5 to TRBJ1-4; 9 nucleotides agree with TRBD1. The CDR3 is 13 residues long. CDR1 is MNHEY and CDR2 is SVGAGI in the germline V gene. With 11 bases clipped from V and 5 bases from J, the junction kept 6 bases outside the gene matches. The CDR3 region is CAGRDRENEKLFF. DNA for the CDR3: TGTGCCGGCCGGGACAGGGAGAATGAAAAACTGTTTTTT.

This rearrangement joins TRBV24-1 to TRBJ2-2, with TRBD2 identical over 14 bases. The junction had 3 bases not matched to a gene; V was cut back by 7 bases and J by 0 bases. The CDR3 sequence is 17 residues long. Germline V lookup: CDR1 KGHDR, CDR2 SFDVKD. The CDR3 region is CATRGLAGGSNTGELFF. For the CDR3, the DNA is TGTGCCACCAGAGGACTAGCGGGGGGATCGAACACCGGGGAGCTGTTTTTT.

J is TRBJ1-1 and V is TRBV18; 7 bases are a match to TRBD1. The length of the CDR3 is 12 residues. The ends lost 8 bases at V and 7 bases at J; junction bases unmatched: 7. CDR1 and CDR2 from the germline V gene are KGHSH and LQKENI. The CDR3 region has the DNA TGTGCCAGCCGAGGGACAGCAGTTGAAGCTTTCTTT. Translation: CASRGTAVEAFF.

V is TRBV18 and J is TRBJ2-2, with D hard to call. The CDR3 loop spans 13 amino acids. V lost 0 bases to trimming and J lost 6 bases, with 5 bases between them. Germline-derived CDR1 and CDR2 are KGHSH and LQKENI. CDR3 nucleotides: TGTGCCAGCTCACCACCTGCAGCCGGGGAGCTGTTTTTT. Protein: CASSPPAAGELFF.

The rearrangement links TRBV27 to TRBJ1-5; possibly TRBD1 for D (5 bases). The V and J ends lost 4 bases and 4 bases respectively, with 8 bases between them. The CDR3 extends over 13 amino acids. Germline V lookup: CDR1 MNHEY, CDR2 SMNVEV (reference sequence). CDR3 coding DNA: TGTGCCAGCAGTTGGGGCCTGAATCAGCCCCAGCATTTT. Its translation is CASSWGLNQPQHF.

J is TRBJ2-3 and V is TRBV27; 9 bases match TRBD2. CDR1 MNHEY and CDR2 SMNVEV come from the germline V gene (reference sequence). This CDR3 contains 15 residues. After removal of 5 bases from V and 1 base from J, the junction contained 4 bases not matched to a gene. CDR3 coding DNA: TGTGCCAGCAGTCCCTGGACTAGCGGCACAGATACGCAGTATTTT. Its translation: CASSPWTSGTDTQYF.

The chain combines TRBV28 with TRBJ1-4; 8 positions match TRBD1. The trim removed 6 bases at V and 14 bases at J, leaving 14 bases unmatched. The CDR3 is made up of 14 amino acids. Germline V gene data show CDR1 as MDHEN and CDR2 as SYDVKM. CDR3 DNA: TGTGCCAGCAGCCCGACAGGGGATCGAGCAAGGCTGTTTTTT. Translated: CASSPTGDRARLFF.

The V call is TRBV6-2 or TRBV6-3, the J call TRBJ1-5, with a weak D call TRBD1 (5 bases). This CDR3 contains 16 residues. Germline CDR1 and CDR2: MNHEY and SVGEGT. Deletions cut 4 bases from V and 3 bases from J, with 16 bases between. The CDR3 DNA sequence: TGTGCCAGCAGTTCCCCACTGTGGGGGGACAATCAGCCCCAGCATTTT. This gives the protein CASSSPLWGDNQPQHF.

The J gene is TRBJ1-1, the V gene TRBV28; tentatively, D is TRBD1 (5 bases). CDR1 and CDR2 (germline): MDHEN, SYDVKM. V lost 5 bases to trimming and J lost 0 bases, with 7 bases between them. CDR3 length equals 13 residues. The CDR3 sequence is CASSGTVNTEAFF. DNA of the CDR3: TGTGCCAGCAGTGGGACCGTGAACACTGAAGCTTTCTTT.

The rearrangement links TRBV6-5 to TRBJ1-1; D may be TRBD1 (5 bases). Germline lookup yields CDR1 MNHEY and CDR2 SVGAGI. The ends were cut back, 2 bases at V and 3 bases at J, with 7 bases in the middle. The CDR3 is 13 amino acids. The CDR3 region is CASSYGRDTEAFF. As DNA, the CDR3 is TGTGCCAGCAGTTACGGCAGGGACACTGAAGCTTTCTTT.

The chain employs TRBV5-4 and TRBJ2-3; no clear D gene. V was trimmed by 4 bases and J by 1 base, leaving 16 bases between them. Germline CDR1 and CDR2: SGHNT and YYREEE (reference sequence). CDR3 length: 16 amino acids. The CDR3 region has the DNA TGTGCCAGCAGCGTAAAACAGTCCGGTGGCACAGATACGCAGTATTTT. As protein: CASSVKQSGGTDTQYF.

The CDR3 bases are TGTGCCAGTAGTAAAAACCAGGGCGGACAGCCCCAGCATTTT. It codes for CASSKNQGGQPQHF. The chain uses TRBV19 and TRBJ1-5; weak D call: TRBD1 (5 bases). Trimming removed 4 bases at V and 7 bases at J, with 14 bases between. CDR3 length: 14 residues. Germline CDR1 LNHDA, CDR2 SQIVND (reference sequence).